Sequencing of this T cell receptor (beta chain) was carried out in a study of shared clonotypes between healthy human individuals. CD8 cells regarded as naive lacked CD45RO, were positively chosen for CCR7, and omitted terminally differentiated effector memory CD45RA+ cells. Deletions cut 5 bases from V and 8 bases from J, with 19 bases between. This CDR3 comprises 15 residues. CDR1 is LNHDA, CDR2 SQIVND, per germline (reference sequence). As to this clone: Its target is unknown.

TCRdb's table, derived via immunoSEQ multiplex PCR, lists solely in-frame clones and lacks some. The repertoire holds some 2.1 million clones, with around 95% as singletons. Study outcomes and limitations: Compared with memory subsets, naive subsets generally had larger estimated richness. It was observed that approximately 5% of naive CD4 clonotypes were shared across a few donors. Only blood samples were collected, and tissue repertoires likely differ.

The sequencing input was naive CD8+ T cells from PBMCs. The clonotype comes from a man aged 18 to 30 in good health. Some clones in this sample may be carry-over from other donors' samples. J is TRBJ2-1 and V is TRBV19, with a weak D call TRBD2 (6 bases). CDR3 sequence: CASSPHPRASDEQFF. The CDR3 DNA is TGTGCCAGTAGTCCCCACCCTCGGGCTAGCGATGAGCAGTTCTTC.